Presented here are 26 T cell receptor beta chains from one specimen sequenced in a study of cytomegalovirus exposure and HLA in healthy donors. Repertoires were generated with immunoSEQ multiplex PCR, while TCRdb's copy carries only in-frame clones and drops some. The data contain roughly 140,000 clones, 85% to 90% of them singletons. The specimen was PBMCs. These receptors all come from a woman under 30 in good health and CMV-seropositive.

The table lists this clone with a few counts. V and J are TRBV6-1 and TRBJ1-2; the D is unclear. V shed 8 bases and J shed 1 base, with 17 bases lying between them. CDR3 length: 15 residues. Germline V gives CDR1 MNHNS, CDR2 SASEGT. CDR3 sequence reads: CASAMGRANNYGYTF. The CDR3 nucleotides read TGTGCCAGCGCCATGGGGAGGGCAAATAACTATGGCTACACCTTC.

This sequence joins TRBV27 and TRBJ2-2; TRBD2 agrees at 7 bases. Trimming removed 5 bases from V and 8 bases from J; junction bases left unmatched: 11. There are 15 residues in the CDR3. Germline V CDR1 and CDR2: MNHEY, SMNVEV (reference sequence). CDR3 nucleotide sequence: TGTGCCAGCAGTAGATTTGGCGGGAGCGGGGGGGAGCTGTTTTTT. It yields the protein CASSRFGGSGGELFF.

The gene calls are TRBV7-8 and TRBJ2-5; TRBD1 matches 7 bases. J gave up 2 bases and V 1 base, and 7 bases lay outside the gene matches. Germline CDR1 SGHVS, CDR2 FQNEAQ. This CDR3 contains 16 residues. CDR3 in DNA: TGTGCCAGCAGCTTAGGTAGCCGGGACAGTCAAGAGACCCAGTACTTC. Protein sequence: CASSLGSRDSQETQYF.

This sequence joins TRBV5-1 and TRBJ2-1; 8 bases match TRBD2. Per germline, CDR1 SGHRS and CDR2 YFSETQ. Unmatched junction bases numbered 14, after V lost 6 bases and J lost 9 bases. The CDR3 has 15 residues. The CDR3 reads CASTVGGGLSFEQFF. The CDR3 bases are TGCGCCAGCACCGTCGGCGGGGGGCTCAGCTTTGAGCAGTTCTTC.

The chain couples TRBV6-5 to TRBJ2-3; D is unresolved. V dropped 0 bases and J dropped 7 bases, with 11 bases sitting between them. Germline CDR1 is MNHEY and CDR2 is SVGAGI. There are 14 residues in the CDR3. CDR3 bases: TGTGCCAGCAGTTACTCTCCAGTCCAGAATACGCAGTATTTT. It yields the protein CASSYSPVQNTQYF.

The chain links TRBV9 to TRBJ1-4; no reliable D call. The V and J ends lost 0 bases and 3 bases respectively, with 15 bases between them. The germline V gene has CDR1 SGDLS and CDR2 YYNGEE. The CDR3 runs to 17 residues. In DNA form, the CDR3 reads TGTGCCAGCAGCGTAGGCCCCTTCCCTACGTCTAATGAAAAACTGTTTTTT. This translates into CASSVGPFPTSNEKLFF.

The rearrangement uses TRBV27 and TRBJ2-7, with 9 nucleotides matching TRBD1. This CDR3 is 14 amino acids long. Germline CDR1 and CDR2: MNHEY and SMNVEV (reference sequence). V shed 2 bases, J shed 5 bases, and the junction held 4 bases outside the gene matches. In DNA form, the CDR3 reads TGTGCCAGCAGTTTAGGACAGGGGAGAGACGAGCAGTACTTC. This gives the protein CASSLGQGRDEQYF.

V gene TRBV5-4 combines with J gene TRBJ2-7; 8 bases match TRBD1. The length of the CDR3 is 15 residues. V was clipped by 4 bases and J by 2 bases; unmatched bases: 8. Germline CDR1 reads SGHNT; CDR2 reads YYREEE (reference sequence). CDR3: CASSGRTGPTYEQYF. The CDR3 region has the DNA TGTGCCAGCAGCGGTAGGACAGGGCCCACCTACGAGCAGTACTTC.

This rearrangement joins TRBV4-1 to TRBJ1-6; 7 bases fit TRBD1. The CDR3 loop spans 16 amino acids. V trimming: 0 bases; J trimming: 7 bases; junction bases outside the gene matches: 6. The germline gives CDR1 MGHRA, CDR2 YSYEKL. The chain's CDR3 is CASSQELQGTNSPLHF. The CDR3 DNA follows: TGCGCCAGCAGCCAAGAGTTACAGGGGACCAATTCACCCCTCCACTTT.

The chain has TRBV14 and TRBJ2-3; D is ambiguous. The CDR3 consists of 13 residues. Germline-derived CDR1 and CDR2 are SGHDN and FVKESK. The ends were cut back, 0 bases at V and 7 bases at J, with 8 bases in the middle. The CDR3 reads CASSQDTYYTQYF. CDR3 sequence (DNA): TGTGCCAGCAGCCAAGATACCTATTATACGCAGTATTTT.

The CDR3 region is CASSPGTGSSYNSPLHF. CDR3 nucleotides: TGTGCCAGCAGCCCAGGGACAGGGAGCTCCTATAATTCACCCCTCCACTTT. The V call is TRBV5-7, the J call TRBJ1-6, with 9 bases matching TRBD1. TRBV5-7 carries the ORF label, with uncertain function. The junction had 5 bases not matched to a gene; V was cut back by 4 bases and J by 0 bases. This CDR3 is 17 amino acids long.

The table lists this clone with a count of one. The chain links TRBV28 to TRBJ1-6; no reliable D call. The CDR3 runs 12 residues. V dropped 2 bases and J dropped 9 bases, with 5 bases sitting between them. In germline, CDR1 is MDHEN, CDR2 SYDVKM. In DNA form, the CDR3 reads TGTGCCAGCAGTTTAGCGGGTTCACCCCTCCACTTT. Translation gives CASSLAGSPLHF.

The rearrangement links TRBV6-6 to TRBJ2-3; tentative D call: TRBD2 (5 bases). The V end lost 6 bases, the J end lost 4 bases, and 14 bases lay between the germline ends. The CDR3 runs 14 residues. The germline CDR1 and CDR2 sequences are MNHNY and SVGAGI (reference sequence). CDR3 amino acids: CASRTSKGPDTQYF. CDR3 bases: TGTGCCAGCAGAACTAGTAAGGGCCCAGATACGCAGTATTTT.

The chain has TRBV4-2 and TRBJ2-3; D not certain. The germline V gene has CDR1 LGHNA and CDR2 YNFKEQ. Trimming shortened V by 1 base and J by 2 bases, and 13 bases separated the two germline ends. The CDR3 runs 16 residues. CDR3 nucleotides: TGTGCCAGCAGCCAAGCCCCTGCGCCATCCACAGATACGCAGTATTTT. This codes for CASSQAPAPSTDTQYF.

The chain uses TRBV7-9 and TRBJ1-3; 8 bases align to TRBD1. Per germline, CDR1 SEHNR and CDR2 FQNEAQ (reference sequence). The CDR3 has 15 residues. V lost 5 bases to trimming and J lost 1 base; unmatched junction nucleotides: 4. The CDR3 bases are TGTGCCAGCAGCCGTACAGGGGGATCTGGAAACACCATATATTTT. It yields the protein CASSRTGGSGNTIYF.

The CDR3 nucleotides are TGTGCCAGCAGCTTCAGGTCGGGCGGGGTAGCTCAGCCCCAGCATTTT. As protein: CASSFRSGGVAQPQHF. This sequence joins TRBV7-2 and TRBJ1-5; no definite D call. CDR1 is SGHTA, CDR2 FQGNSA, per germline. Deletions cut 3 bases from V and 6 bases from J, with 18 bases between. CDR3 size: 16 residues.

The chain is built from TRBV2 and TRBJ2-4, with unresolved D. V was shortened by 7 bases and J by 5 bases, with 18 bases between the two germline ends. This CDR3 has 15 amino acids. Germline assignment: CDR1 SNHLY and CDR2 FYNNEI. Here the CDR3 reads CASTQAVQTQNIQYF. For the CDR3, the DNA is TGTGCCAGCACGCAGGCCGTTCAAACCCAAAACATTCAGTACTTC.

The chain couples TRBV30 to TRBJ2-3; 11 bases agree with TRBD2. V was pared by 5 bases and J by 4 bases, with 2 bases of the junction left unmatched. Germline V gives CDR1 GTSNPN, CDR2 SVGIG (reference sequence). This CDR3 has 13 amino acids. This CDR3 reads CAWDSGGADTQYF. For the CDR3, the DNA is TGTGCCTGGGATAGCGGGGGGGCAGATACGCAGTATTTT.

The chain is built from TRBV7-2 and TRBJ2-7; 10 bases map to TRBD1. The V and J ends lost 5 bases and 2 bases, in that order; junction bases with no gene match: 3. This CDR3 region has 14 residues. Germline CDR1 SGHTA, CDR2 FQGNSA. Written as DNA, the CDR3 is TGTGCCAGCAGCACCGGACAGGGGGCCTACGAGCAGTACTTC. Translation gives CASSTGQGAYEQYF.

V gene TRBV4-1 combines with J gene TRBJ1-2, with D unresolved. Germline V gene sequence: CDR1 MGHRA, CDR2 YSYEKL. V was cut by 0 bases and J by 7 bases, with 15 bases left in between. This CDR3 is 15 amino acids long. Here the CDR3 reads CASSQDPEGRRGYTF. Here the CDR3 DNA reads TGCGCCAGCAGCCAAGATCCCGAGGGAAGGCGTGGCTACACCTTC.

The chain employs TRBV6-5 and TRBJ2-7, with a tentative D call TRBD2 (5 bases). V was pared by 7 bases and J by 7 bases, with 17 bases between. The CDR3 loop spans 13 amino acids. The germline V gene encodes CDR1 MNHEY and CDR2 SVGAGI. The CDR3 DNA reads TGTGCCAGCACCCCCCGGACCACGGGGGAGCAGTACTTC. Encoded protein: CASTPRTTGEQYF.

V and J are TRBV28 and TRBJ1-4, with D unclear. CDR3 size: 15 residues. The germline CDR1 and CDR2 sequences are MDHEN and SYDVKM. V shed 7 bases and J shed 8 bases, with 20 bases lying between them. In nucleotides, the CDR3 is TGTGCCAGCACCCTTTTAGGCGGCTTGACGGAAAAACTGTTTTTT. This sequence encodes CASTLLGGLTEKLFF.

J is TRBJ1-1 and V is TRBV12-5; TRBD1 aligns across 9 bases. V lost 1 base and J lost 1; bases outside the gene matches: 19. The germline gives CDR1 LGHNT, CDR2 FRNRAP. The CDR3 has 21 amino acids. CDR3 sequence (DNA): TGTGCTAGTGGTTTGGGGACTTATCGGACAGGGGACAACTGGAGGAACACTGAAGCTTTCTTT. Residues: CASGLGTYRTGDNWRNTEAFF.

The gene calls are TRBV2 and TRBJ2-7, with 8 bases fitting TRBD1. The germline V gene encodes CDR1 SNHLY and CDR2 FYNNEI. This CDR3 region has 14 residues. J gave up 9 bases and V 5 bases, and 12 bases lay outside the gene matches. This CDR3 reads CASSSPTGELVQYF. CDR3 in DNA: TGTGCCAGCAGTTCCCCGACAGGGGAGTTAGTGCAGTACTTC.

The genes are TRBV29-1 and TRBJ2-7, with TRBD1 identical over 7 bases. The length of the CDR3 is 13 residues. Trimming at V came to 6 bases and at J to 0 bases, leaving 5 bases not matched to a gene. Germline values: CDR1 SQVTM, CDR2 ANQGSEA. The DNA for the CDR3 is TGCAGCGTAAGGGGACAGAGCTCCTACGAGCAGTACTTC. Translated: CSVRGQSSYEQYF.

This clone was counted a single time. The V call is TRBV18, the J call TRBJ2-3, with TRBD2 as a possible D gene (5 bases). This CDR3 spans 14 amino acids. Germline values: CDR1 KGHSH, CDR2 LQKENI. V was trimmed by 2 bases and J by 3 bases, leaving 9 bases between them. CDR3 region: CASSPASLTDTQYF. In nucleotides, the CDR3 is TGTGCCAGCTCACCAGCTAGCTTGACAGATACGCAGTATTTT.